The present TCR beta chain was sequenced within a study of T cell repertoires in cytomegalovirus infection. The overall study: The study used recently identified HLA-C-restricted and well-studied HLA-B-restricted CMV epitopes. TCR beta signatures that were public indicated CMV infection and matching HLA type. General study points: Using cumulative public TCR beta family frequency, the authors identified those who carried CMV together with the relevant HLA. CMV-specific TCR beta clonotypes restricted by HLA-C were the ones dominating the ex vivo response.

The CDR3 covers 16 residues. V was clipped by 0 bases and J by 7 bases; unmatched bases: 4. The V gene's germline CDR1 is LNHNV and CDR2 YYDKDF (reference sequence). One entry per CDR3 protein results from TCRdb running MiXCR on the reads. The table has around 800,000 distinct CDR3 sequences, over 25% seen once. About this clonotype itself: Its antigen is not identified.

This TCR was sampled from a human donor in good health (CMV status not recorded). Some clones in this sample may be carry-over from other donors' samples. The starting material was cultured CD8+ T cells from PBMCs, obtained from culture after CMV antigen stimulation. V gene TRBV15 combines with J gene TRBJ2-1; TRBD2 agrees at 12 bases. The CDR3 DNA reads TGTGCCACCAGCAGAGATTTGGGACTAGCGGGTAATGAGCAGTTCTTC. Translating gives CATSRDLGLAGNEQFF.